This T cell receptor beta chain was identified in a study of T cell repertoires in cytomegalovirus infection. Study overall: Indications came from public TCR beta signatures; they pointed to CMV infection and to a matching HLA type.

TCRdb re-analysed the reads in MiXCR, keeping a single row per CDR3 protein. This repertoire shows roughly 230,000 distinct CDR3 sequences, more than 9% found once; its top ten account for under 2%. Germline V gene lookup returns CDR1 DFQATT and CDR2 SNEGSKA (reference sequence). The CDR3 is 15 amino acids. V gave up 0 bases and J gave up 4 bases, with 16 bases separating them. Sequenced input: PBMCs. The V call is TRBV20-1, the J call TRBJ2-7; D possibly uses TRBD1 or TRBD2 (6 bases each). The sequence came from a human donor in good health (CMV status not recorded). Some clones in this sample may be carry-over from other donors' samples. CDR3 loop: CSARDGTRGSYEQYF. In DNA, the CDR3 is TGCAGTGCTAGAGATGGGACACGGGGGTCGTACGAGCAGTACTTC.